The 6 T cell receptor beta chains listed next were all sequenced from one sample in a study of T cells after posttransplantation cyclophosphamide. TCRdb's table, derived via immunoSEQ multiplex PCR, lists solely in-frame clones and lacks some. Of around 66,000 clones detected, 85% to 95% appear once; the ten largest clones hold about 3%. Source material: PBMCs. These receptors all stem from a woman under 40 in good health and a related stem cell transplant donor.

The V and J genes are TRBV5-5 and TRBJ2-2; 11 bases match TRBD2. The CDR3 runs 15 residues. Germline V lookup: CDR1 SGHKS, CDR2 YYEKEE (reference sequence). The V and J ends lost 4 bases and 4 bases, in that order; junction bases with no gene match: 3. The CDR3 loop reads CASSVLAGGTGELFF. The CDR3 bases are TGTGCCAGCAGCGTTCTAGCGGGGGGCACCGGGGAGCTGTTTTTT.

The chain combines TRBV6-4 with TRBJ1-1; D gene unclear. This CDR3 spans 13 amino acids. In germline, CDR1 is MRHNA, CDR2 SNTAGT. V lost 2 bases, J lost 8 bases, and 12 bases lay in between. The CDR3 spells CASSDTNDGEAFF. CDR3 coding DNA: TGTGCCAGCAGTGACACGAACGACGGAGAAGCTTTCTTT.

The rearrangement uses TRBV6-1 and TRBJ1-5; no firm D call. CDR3 length equals 14 residues. The V end was cut by 2 bases, the J end by 8 bases, with 13 bases between. CDR1 and CDR2 (germline): MNHNS, SASEGT. The CDR3: CASSESRGSKPQHF. In nucleotides, the CDR3 is TGTGCCAGCAGTGAATCTCGGGGATCGAAGCCCCAGCATTTT.

J is TRBJ1-5 and V is TRBV10-2, with D possibly matching TRBD1 (6 bases). CDR1 WSHSY and CDR2 SAAADI come from the germline V gene. This CDR3 has 14 residues. V shed 7 bases and J shed 3 bases, with 13 bases lying between them. The CDR3, as DNA: TGCGCCAGCACCGTCGCAGGGGACAATCAGCCCCAGCATTTT. Amino acids: CASTVAGDNQPQHF.

The chain is built from TRBV5-1 and TRBJ2-3; no clear D gene. Between the trimmed V and J ends, which lost 0 bases and 0 bases, there was a span of 11 bases. This CDR3 is 16 amino acids long. Germline CDR1 is SGHRS and CDR2 is YFSETQ. The DNA for the CDR3 is TGCGCCAGCAGCTTGGGTCCGTTGTCTAGCACAGATACGCAGTATTTT. This sequence encodes CASSLGPLSSTDTQYF.

This chain links TRBV28 with TRBJ2-3, with TRBD2 as a possible D gene (6 bases). This CDR3 spans 15 amino acids. The ends were cut back, 3 bases at V and 1 base at J, with 11 bases in the middle. From germline, CDR1 is MDHEN and CDR2 SYDVKM. CDR3 nucleotides: TGTGCCAGCAGTTTGGGTAAGCGGGGCACAGATACGCAGTATTTT. Its translation: CASSLGKRGTDTQYF.